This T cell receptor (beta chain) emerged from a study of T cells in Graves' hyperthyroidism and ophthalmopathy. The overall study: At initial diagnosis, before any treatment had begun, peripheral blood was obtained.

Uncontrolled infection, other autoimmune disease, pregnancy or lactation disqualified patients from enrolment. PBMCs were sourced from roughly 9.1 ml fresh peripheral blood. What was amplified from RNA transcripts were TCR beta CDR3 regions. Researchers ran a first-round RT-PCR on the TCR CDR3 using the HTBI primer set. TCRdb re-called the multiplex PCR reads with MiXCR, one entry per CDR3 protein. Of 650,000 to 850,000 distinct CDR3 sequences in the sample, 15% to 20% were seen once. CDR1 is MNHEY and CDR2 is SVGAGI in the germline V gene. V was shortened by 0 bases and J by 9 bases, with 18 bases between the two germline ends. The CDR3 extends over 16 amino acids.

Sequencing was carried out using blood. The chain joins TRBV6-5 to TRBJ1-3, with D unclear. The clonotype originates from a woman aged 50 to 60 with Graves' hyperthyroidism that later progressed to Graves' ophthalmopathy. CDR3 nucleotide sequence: TGTGCCAGCAGTTACTCCTGGGAAATGCGTGCCGGCACCATATATTTT. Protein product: CASSYSWEMRAGTIYF.